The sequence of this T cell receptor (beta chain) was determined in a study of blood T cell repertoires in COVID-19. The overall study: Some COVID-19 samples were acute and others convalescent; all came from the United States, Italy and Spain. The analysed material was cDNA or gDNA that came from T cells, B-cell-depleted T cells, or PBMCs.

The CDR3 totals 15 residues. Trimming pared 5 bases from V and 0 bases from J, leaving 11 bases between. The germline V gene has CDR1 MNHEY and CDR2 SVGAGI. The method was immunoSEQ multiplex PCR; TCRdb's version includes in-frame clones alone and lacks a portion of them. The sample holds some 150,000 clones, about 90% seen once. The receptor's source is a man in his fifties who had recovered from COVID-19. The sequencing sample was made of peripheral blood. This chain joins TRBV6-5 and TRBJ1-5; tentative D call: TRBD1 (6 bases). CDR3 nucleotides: TGTGCCAGCAGTATCCAGGGGAATAGCAATCAGCCCCAGCATTTT. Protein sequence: CASSIQGNSNQPQHF.